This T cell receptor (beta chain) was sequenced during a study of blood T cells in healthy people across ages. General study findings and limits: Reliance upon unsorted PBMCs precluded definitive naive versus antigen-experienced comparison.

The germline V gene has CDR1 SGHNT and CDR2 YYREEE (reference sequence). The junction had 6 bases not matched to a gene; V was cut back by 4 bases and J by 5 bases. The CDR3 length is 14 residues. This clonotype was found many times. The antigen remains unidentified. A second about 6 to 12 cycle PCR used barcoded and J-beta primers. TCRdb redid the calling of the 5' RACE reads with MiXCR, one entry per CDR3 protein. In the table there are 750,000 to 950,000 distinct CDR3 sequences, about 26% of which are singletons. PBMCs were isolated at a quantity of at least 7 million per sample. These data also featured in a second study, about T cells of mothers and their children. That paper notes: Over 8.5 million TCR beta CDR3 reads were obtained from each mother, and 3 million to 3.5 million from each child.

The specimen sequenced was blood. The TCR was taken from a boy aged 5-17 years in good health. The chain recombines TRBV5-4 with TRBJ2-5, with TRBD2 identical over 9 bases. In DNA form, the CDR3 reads TGTGCCAGCAGCGCGGGGGGGGCTACGGAGACCCAGTACTTC. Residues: CASSAGGATETQYF.